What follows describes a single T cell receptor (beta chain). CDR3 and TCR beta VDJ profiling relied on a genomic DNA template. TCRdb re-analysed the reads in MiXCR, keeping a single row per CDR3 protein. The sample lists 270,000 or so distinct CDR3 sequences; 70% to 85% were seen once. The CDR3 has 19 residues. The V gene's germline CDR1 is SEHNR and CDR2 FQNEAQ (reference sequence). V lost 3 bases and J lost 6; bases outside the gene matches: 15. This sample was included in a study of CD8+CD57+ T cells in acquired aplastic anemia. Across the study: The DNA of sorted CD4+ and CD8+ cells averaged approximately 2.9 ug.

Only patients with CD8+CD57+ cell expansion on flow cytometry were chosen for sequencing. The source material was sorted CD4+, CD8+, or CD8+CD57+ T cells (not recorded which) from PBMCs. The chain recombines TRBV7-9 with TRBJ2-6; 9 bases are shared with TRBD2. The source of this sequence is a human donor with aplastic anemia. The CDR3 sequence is CASSFQTSGGSDEANVLTF. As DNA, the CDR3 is TGTGCCAGCAGCTTTCAAACAAGCGGGGGGAGCGATGAGGCCAACGTCCTGACTTTC. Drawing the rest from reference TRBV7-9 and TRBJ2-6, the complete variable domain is DTGVSQNPRHKITKRGQNVTFRCDPISEHNRLYWYRQTLGQGPEFLTYFQNEAQLEKSRLLSDRFSAERPKGSFSTLEIQRTEQGDSAMYLCASSFQTSGGSDEANVLTFGAGSRLTVL.